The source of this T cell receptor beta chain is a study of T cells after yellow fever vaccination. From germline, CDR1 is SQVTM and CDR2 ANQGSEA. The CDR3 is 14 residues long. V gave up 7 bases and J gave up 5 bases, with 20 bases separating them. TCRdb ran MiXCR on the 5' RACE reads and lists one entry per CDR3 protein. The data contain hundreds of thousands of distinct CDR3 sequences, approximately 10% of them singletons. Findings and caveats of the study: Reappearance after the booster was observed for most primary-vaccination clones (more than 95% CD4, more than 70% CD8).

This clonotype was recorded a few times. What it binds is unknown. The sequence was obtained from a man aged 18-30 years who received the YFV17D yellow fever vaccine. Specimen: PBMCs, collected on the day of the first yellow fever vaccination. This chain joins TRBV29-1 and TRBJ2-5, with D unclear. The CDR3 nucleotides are TGCAGCGCTAACATCATCGCGGAGAGGGAGACCCAGTACTTC. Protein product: CSANIIAERETQYF.